The 25 T cell receptor beta chains below all came from one sample that was sequenced in a study of T cell clusters in autoimmune cytopenias. Multiplex touch-down PCR amplified TRB using TRB-A and TRB-B pools in one tube. For each CDR3 protein, TCRdb gives one entry from its re-call of the multiplex PCR reads, without DNA. This sample lists about 7,500 distinct CDR3 sequences; its ten largest clones have 3.5%. Each sample's input was 250 ng genomic DNA, approximately 37,500 genome equivalents. The specimen was peripheral blood. These receptors came from a human donor with an autoimmune cytopenia or autoimmune hepatitis (not recorded which).

The chain has TRBV24-1 and TRBJ2-1; TCRdb's D gene call, TRBD2, goes unchecked for lack of DNA. CDR1 and CDR2 from the germline V gene are KGHDR and SFDVKD. CDR3 length equals 15 residues. The chain's CDR3 is CATSDPGLAGDEQSF.

The genes are TRBV20-1 and TRBJ2-1; TCRdb lists TRBD1, though no DNA is available to test this call. The CDR3 is made up of 13 amino acids. Germline V gene lookup returns CDR1 DFQATT and CDR2 SNEGSKA (reference sequence). This CDR3 is CSARGRSAREQFF.

The genes are TRBV6-2 or TRBV6-3 and TRBJ2-1; TCRdb's D call of TRBD2 is untestable without DNA. This CDR3 contains 14 residues. CDR1 and CDR2 from the germline V gene are MNHEY and SVGEGT. This CDR3 reads CASSTGTSKSEQFF.

Considering frequency, this clonotype is medium-sized (0.01 to 0.1%). The rearrangement uses TRBV6-2 or TRBV6-3 and TRBJ2-3. Germline-derived CDR1 and CDR2 are MNHEY and SVGEGT. The CDR3 totals 13 residues. The CDR3 sequence is CASSYPNEDTQYF.

Measured by frequency, this clonotype is medium-sized. The chain couples TRBV6-5 to TRBJ1-1; the TCRdb D gene call, TRBD1, has no DNA to confirm it. Germline V gene data show CDR1 as MNHEY and CDR2 as SVGAGI. The CDR3 is 15 residues long. This CDR3 is CASSSIWGTNTEAFF.

The V gene is TRBV30, the J gene TRBJ2-5; the D call of TRBD1 rests on TCRdb alone, since no DNA is present to check it. Germline lookup yields CDR1 GTSNPN and CDR2 SVGIG (reference sequence). This CDR3 has 16 residues. The chain's CDR3 is CAWTEQGRIIGETQYF.

This clonotype is identified as medium-sized from frequency. The chain recombines TRBV11-1 with TRBJ2-1; as DNA is missing, the TRBD1 call by TCRdb cannot be tested. Looked up from germline, CDR1 is SGHAT and CDR2 is FQDESV (reference sequence). The length of the CDR3 is 16 residues. The CDR3 reads CASSPRTGTFYNEQFF.

According to its frequency, this clonotype is medium-sized (0.01 to 0.1%). The chain recombines TRBV6-5 with TRBJ1-2; the D call from TCRdb, TRBD1, cannot be confirmed without DNA. There are 13 residues in the CDR3. Germline assignment: CDR1 MNHEY and CDR2 SVGAGI. This CDR3 is CASSYTGAYGYTF.

Measured by frequency, this clonotype is medium-sized. The chain is built from TRBV19 and TRBJ2-1; TCRdb's assignment of TRBD2 cannot be checked, as there is no DNA. Germline V gene data show CDR1 as LNHDA and CDR2 as SQIVND (reference sequence). The CDR3 covers 15 residues. The CDR3 here is CASSIEVAPHNEQFF.

The chain uses TRBV5-5 and TRBJ1-1. The CDR3 spans 14 residues. Germline V gives CDR1 SGHKS, CDR2 YYEKEE (reference sequence). The CDR3: CASSLGVSGTEAFF.

By frequency, this clonotype is medium-sized. The chain has TRBV19 and TRBJ2-1. The CDR3 runs 13 residues. Germline CDR1 and CDR2: LNHDA and SQIVND (reference sequence). This chain's CDR3 is CASSMGGYNEQFF.

The rearrangement links TRBV6-2 or TRBV6-3 to TRBJ2-1; TCRdb reports TRBD2, a call that lacks DNA to check it against. The CDR3 contains 16 residues. In germline, CDR1 is MNHEY, CDR2 SVGEGT. CDR3 residues: CASSKTSGGAVYGQFF.

The chain carries TRBV18 and TRBJ1-5. In germline, CDR1 is KGHSH, CDR2 LQKENI. This CDR3 comprises 14 residues. This CDR3 is CASSYGSNNQPQHF.

The chain recombines TRBV7-9 with TRBJ1-1. This CDR3 has 14 amino acids. Germline V lookup: CDR1 SEHNR, CDR2 FQNEAQ (reference sequence). CDR3: CASSPRRSNTEAFF. Full variable domain (rest looked up from reference TRBV7-9 and TRBJ1-1): DTGVSQNPRHKITKRGQNVTFRCDPISEHNRLYWYRQTLGQGPEFLTYFQNEAQLEKSRLLSDRFSAERPKGSFSTLEIQRTEQGDSAMYLCASSPRRSNTEAFFGQGTRLTVV.

J is TRBJ2-5 and V is TRBV12-3 or TRBV12-4. The CDR3 covers 11 residues. CDR3 sequence reads: CASKEDRAQYF.

The CDR3: CASSFDNMNTEAFF. The chain is built from TRBV5-4 and TRBJ1-1. Germline V gene data show CDR1 as SGHNT and CDR2 as YYREEE (reference sequence). CDR3 length: 14 residues.

This clonotype is called medium-sized based on its frequency. The V gene is TRBV4-3, the J gene TRBJ2-3; absent DNA, TCRdb's TRBD1 call cannot be checked. The CDR3 length is 14 residues. The germline V gene encodes CDR1 LGHNA and CDR2 YSLEER. The CDR3: CASSQDRSGDTQYF.

This clonotype shows up as medium-sized (0.01 to 0.1%) by frequency. This chain joins TRBV19 and TRBJ1-1; TCRdb calls TRBD1, which cannot be checked without DNA. Germline values: CDR1 LNHDA, CDR2 SQIVND (reference sequence). This CDR3 contains 14 residues. The CDR3 sequence is CASSARGRHTEAFF.

This sequence joins TRBV5-6 and TRBJ2-2; the TCRdb call, TRBD2, lacks DNA for checking. In germline, CDR1 is SGHDT, CDR2 YYEEEE. There are 15 residues in the CDR3. The CDR3: CASTIRLGNTGELFF.

This chain connects TRBV5-1 to TRBJ1-5; TCRdb reports TRBD1, a call that lacks DNA to check it against. From germline, CDR1 is SGHRS and CDR2 YFSETQ. This CDR3 has 16 residues. CDR3 region: CASSLFGTGGNQPQHF.

The chain couples TRBV5-1 to TRBJ2-7; TCRdb proposes TRBD1, but this gene call is untestable without DNA. CDR1 is SGHRS, CDR2 YFSETQ, per germline. The CDR3 has 15 residues. CDR3 sequence: CASSSSGGSAYEQYF.

In terms of frequency, this clonotype is medium-sized (0.01 to 0.1%). The chain is built from TRBV19 and TRBJ1-2. CDR1 and CDR2 (germline): LNHDA, SQIVND (reference sequence). This CDR3 contains 15 residues. The CDR3 loop is CASKSEVNFNYGYTF.

The rearrangement joins TRBV24-1 to TRBJ2-5. Germline-derived CDR1 and CDR2 are KGHDR and SFDVKD. The CDR3 covers 12 residues. The CDR3 loop is CATSDPQETQYF.

The CDR3 region is CASSEILNQPQHF. V and J are TRBV6-1 and TRBJ1-5. CDR3 length: 13 residues. Per germline, CDR1 MNHNS and CDR2 SASEGT.

This clonotype counts as medium-sized by frequency. This chain links TRBV12-3 or TRBV12-4 with TRBJ2-1; the TRBD1 assignment by TCRdb is unverifiable without DNA. The CDR3 is made up of 15 amino acids. CDR3: CASSLVTASYNEQFF.